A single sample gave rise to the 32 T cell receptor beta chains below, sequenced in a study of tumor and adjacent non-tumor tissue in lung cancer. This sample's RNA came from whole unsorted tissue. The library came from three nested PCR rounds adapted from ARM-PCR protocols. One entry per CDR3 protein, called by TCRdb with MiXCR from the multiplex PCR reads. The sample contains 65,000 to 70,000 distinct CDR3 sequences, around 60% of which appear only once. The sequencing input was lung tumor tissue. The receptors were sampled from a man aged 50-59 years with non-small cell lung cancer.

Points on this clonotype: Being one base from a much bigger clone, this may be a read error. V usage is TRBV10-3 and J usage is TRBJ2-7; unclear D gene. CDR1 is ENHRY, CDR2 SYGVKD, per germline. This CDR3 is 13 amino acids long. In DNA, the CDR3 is TGTGCCATCAGGGGCGGCCAAACTCGCGAGCAGCACTTC. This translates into CAIRGGQTREQHF.

The CDR3 nucleotides are TGTGCCAGTGGCTCCATCTCCTCCGGACTAGCGGAAGAGACCCAGTACTTC. Protein sequence: CASGSISSGLAEETQYF. The rearrangement joins TRBV7-9 to TRBJ2-5, with 10 nucleotides matching TRBD2. Germline lookup yields CDR1 SEHNR and CDR2 FQNEAQ (reference sequence). This CDR3 is built from 17 residues. The ends lost 9 bases at V and 3 bases at J; junction bases unmatched: 16.

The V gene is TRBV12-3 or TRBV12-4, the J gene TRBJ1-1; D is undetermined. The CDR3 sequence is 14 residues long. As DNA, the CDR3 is TGTGTTAGCACTTTTGGGAACATGAACACTGAAGCTTTCTTT. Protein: CVSTFGNMNTEAFF.

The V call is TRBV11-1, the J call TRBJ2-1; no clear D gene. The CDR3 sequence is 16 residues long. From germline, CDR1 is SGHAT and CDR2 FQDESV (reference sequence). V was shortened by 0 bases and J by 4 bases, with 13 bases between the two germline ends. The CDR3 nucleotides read TGTGCCAGCAGCTTAGCCCTAGTGGGCCTGTACAATGAGCAGTTCTTC. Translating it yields CASSLALVGLYNEQFF.

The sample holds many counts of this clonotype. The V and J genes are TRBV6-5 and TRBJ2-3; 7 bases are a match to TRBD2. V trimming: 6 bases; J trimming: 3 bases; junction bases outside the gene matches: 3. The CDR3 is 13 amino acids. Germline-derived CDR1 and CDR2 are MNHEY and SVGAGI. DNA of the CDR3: TGTGCCAGCAGGGACGGGGGGACAGATACGCAGTATTTT. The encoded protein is CASRDGGTDTQYF.

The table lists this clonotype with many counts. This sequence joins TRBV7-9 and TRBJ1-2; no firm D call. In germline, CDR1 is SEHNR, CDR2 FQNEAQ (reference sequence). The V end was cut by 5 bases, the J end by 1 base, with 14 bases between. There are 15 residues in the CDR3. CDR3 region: CASSPSELSNYGYTF. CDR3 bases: TGTGCCAGCAGCCCTAGCGAGTTAAGTAACTATGGCTACACCTTC.

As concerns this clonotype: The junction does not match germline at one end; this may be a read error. The CDR3 region is CAGTTQGARYEEYF. CDR3 DNA sequence: TGTGCCGGCACAACACAGGGTGCCAGATACGAGGAGTACTTC. V usage is TRBV11-2 and J usage is TRBJ2-7, with D perhaps TRBD1 (6 bases). The CDR3 consists of 14 residues. Germline V gives CDR1 SGHAT, CDR2 FQNNGV.

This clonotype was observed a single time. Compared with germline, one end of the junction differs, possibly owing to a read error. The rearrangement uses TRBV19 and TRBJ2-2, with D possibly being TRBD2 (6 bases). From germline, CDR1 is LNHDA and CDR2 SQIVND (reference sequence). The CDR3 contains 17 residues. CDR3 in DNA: TGTGCCAGTAGTATTTTTGGGGGAGGATTGAACACCGGGGAACTGTTTTTT. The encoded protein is CASSIFGGGLNTGELFF.

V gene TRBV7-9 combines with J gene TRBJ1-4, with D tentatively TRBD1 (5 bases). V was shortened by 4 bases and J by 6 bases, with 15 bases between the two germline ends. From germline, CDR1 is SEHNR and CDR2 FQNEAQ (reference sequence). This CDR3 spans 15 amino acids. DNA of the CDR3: TGTGCCAGCAGCTGGGGGATAGGGAAAGATGAAAAACTGTTTTTT. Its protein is CASSWGIGKDEKLFF.

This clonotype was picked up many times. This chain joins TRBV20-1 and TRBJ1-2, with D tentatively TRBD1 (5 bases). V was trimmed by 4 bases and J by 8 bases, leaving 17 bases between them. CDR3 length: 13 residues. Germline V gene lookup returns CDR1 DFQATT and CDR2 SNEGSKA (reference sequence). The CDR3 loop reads CSAKTGELKGYTF. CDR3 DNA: TGCAGTGCTAAGACGGGGGAACTAAAGGGCTACACCTTC.

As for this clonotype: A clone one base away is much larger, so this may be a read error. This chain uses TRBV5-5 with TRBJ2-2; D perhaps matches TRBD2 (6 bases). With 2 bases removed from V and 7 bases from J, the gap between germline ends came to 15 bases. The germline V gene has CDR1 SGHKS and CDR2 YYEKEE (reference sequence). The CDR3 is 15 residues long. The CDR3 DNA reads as TGTGCCAGCAGCTTCGGACTATCGTACATCGGGGAGCTGTTTTTT. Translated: CASSFGLSYIGELFF.

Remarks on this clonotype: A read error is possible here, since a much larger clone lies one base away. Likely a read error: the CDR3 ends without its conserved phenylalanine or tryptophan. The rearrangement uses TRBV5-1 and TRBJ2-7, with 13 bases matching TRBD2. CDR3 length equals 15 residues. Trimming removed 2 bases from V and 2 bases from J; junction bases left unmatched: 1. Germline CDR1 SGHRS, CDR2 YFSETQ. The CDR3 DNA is TGCGCCAGCAGCTTACTAGCGGGGGGGCCCTACGAGCAGTACTAC. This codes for CASSLLAGGPYEQYY.

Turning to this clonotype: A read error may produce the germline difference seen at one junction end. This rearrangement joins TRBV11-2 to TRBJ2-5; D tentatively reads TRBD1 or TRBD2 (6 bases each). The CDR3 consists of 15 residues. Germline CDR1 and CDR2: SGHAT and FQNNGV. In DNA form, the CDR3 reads TGTGACAGCAGCTCCACCTGGGGGGCAGCAGAGACCCAATACTTC. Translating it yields CDSSSTWGAAETQYF.

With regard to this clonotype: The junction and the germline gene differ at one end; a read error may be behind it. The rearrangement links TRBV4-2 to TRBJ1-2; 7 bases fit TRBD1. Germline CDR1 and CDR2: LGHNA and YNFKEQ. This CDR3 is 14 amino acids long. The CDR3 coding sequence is TGTGCCAGCAGCCTAGACAGGGTGAATTATGACTACACCTTC. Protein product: CASSLDRVNYDYTF.

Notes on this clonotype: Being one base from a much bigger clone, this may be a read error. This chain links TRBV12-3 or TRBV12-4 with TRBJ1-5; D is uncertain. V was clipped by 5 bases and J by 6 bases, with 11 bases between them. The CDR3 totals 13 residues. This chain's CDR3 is CASSLGISQPQHF. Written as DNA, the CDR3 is TGTGCCAGCAGTCTGGGCATAAGTCAGCCCCAGCATTTT.

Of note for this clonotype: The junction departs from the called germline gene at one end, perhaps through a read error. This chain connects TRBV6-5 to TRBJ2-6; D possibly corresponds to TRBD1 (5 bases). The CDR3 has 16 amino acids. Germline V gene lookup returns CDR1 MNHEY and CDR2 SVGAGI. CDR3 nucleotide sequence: TGTGCCAGCAGCAAAGAGGCGGAATCTGGGGCCGACGTCCTGACTTTC. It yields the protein CASSKEAESGADVLTF.

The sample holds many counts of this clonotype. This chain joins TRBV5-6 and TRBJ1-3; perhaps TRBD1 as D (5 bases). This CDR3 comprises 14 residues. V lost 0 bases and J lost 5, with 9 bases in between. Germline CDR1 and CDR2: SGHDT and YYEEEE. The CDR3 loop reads CASSLAGPRNTIYF. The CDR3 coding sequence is TGTGCCAGCAGCTTGGCGGGACCACGAAACACCATATATTTT.

The CDR3 nucleotides read TGCGCCAGCAGCTTGTCCAGGACACTGCACACAGATACGCAGTATTTT. Translation: CASSLSRTLHTDTQYF. The V gene is TRBV5-1, the J gene TRBJ2-3; TRBD1 might be the D (5 bases). Deletions cut 1 base from V and 2 bases from J, with 14 bases between. CDR3 length: 16 amino acids. Germline V gene data show CDR1 as SGHRS and CDR2 as YFSETQ.

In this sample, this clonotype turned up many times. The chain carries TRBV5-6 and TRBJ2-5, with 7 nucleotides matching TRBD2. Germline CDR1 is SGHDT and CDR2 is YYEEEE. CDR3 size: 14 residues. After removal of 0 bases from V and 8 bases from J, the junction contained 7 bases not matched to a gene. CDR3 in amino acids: CASSLVAGDLTQYF. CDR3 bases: TGTGCCAGCAGCTTGGTTGCGGGGGATCTAACCCAGTACTTC.

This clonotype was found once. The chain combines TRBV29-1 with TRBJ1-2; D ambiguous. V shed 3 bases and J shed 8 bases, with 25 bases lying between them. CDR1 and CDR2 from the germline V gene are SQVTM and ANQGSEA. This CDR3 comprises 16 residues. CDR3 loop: CSVESGCQTRKWGYTF. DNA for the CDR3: TGCAGCGTTGAGTCGGGATGTCAGACTAGGAAATGGGGCTACACCTTC.

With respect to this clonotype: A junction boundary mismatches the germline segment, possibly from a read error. CDR3 sequence reads: CGSRTSRRRNTEAFF. CDR3 coding DNA: TGTGGCAGCAGGACCTCGAGGCGGAGGAACACTGAAGCTTTCTTT. The chain uses TRBV11-2 and TRBJ1-1; no firm D call. Germline V gives CDR1 SGHAT, CDR2 FQNNGV. CDR3 length equals 15 residues.

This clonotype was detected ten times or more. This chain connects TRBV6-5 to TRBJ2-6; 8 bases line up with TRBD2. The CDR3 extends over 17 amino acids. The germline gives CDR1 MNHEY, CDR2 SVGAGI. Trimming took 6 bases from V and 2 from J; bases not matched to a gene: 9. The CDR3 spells CASSQSGGAAGANVLTF. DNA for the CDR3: TGTGCCAGCAGCCAGTCCGGGGGGGCTGCTGGGGCCAACGTCCTGACTTTC.

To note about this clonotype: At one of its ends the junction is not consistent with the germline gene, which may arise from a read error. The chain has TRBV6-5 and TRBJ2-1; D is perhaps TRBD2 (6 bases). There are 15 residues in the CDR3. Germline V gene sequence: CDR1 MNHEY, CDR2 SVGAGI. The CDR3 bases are TGTGCCAGCGGTTACGCTCGCGGGACCTACAATGAGCAGTCCTTC. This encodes CASGYARGTYNEQSF.

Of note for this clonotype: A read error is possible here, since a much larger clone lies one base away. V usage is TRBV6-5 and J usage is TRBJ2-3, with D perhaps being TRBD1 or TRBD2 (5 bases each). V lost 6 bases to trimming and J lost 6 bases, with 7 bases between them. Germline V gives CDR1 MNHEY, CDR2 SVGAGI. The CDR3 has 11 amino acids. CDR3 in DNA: TGTGCCAGCAGGAGGGACGATACGCAGTATTTT. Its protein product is CASRRDDTQYF.

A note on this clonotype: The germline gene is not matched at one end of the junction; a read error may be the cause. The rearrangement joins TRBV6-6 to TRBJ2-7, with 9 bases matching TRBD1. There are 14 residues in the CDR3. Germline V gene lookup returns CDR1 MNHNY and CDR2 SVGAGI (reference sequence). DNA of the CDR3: TGTCCCAGTAGTCAAGGGACAGGGATCTACGAGCAGTACTTC. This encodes CPSSQGTGIYEQYF.

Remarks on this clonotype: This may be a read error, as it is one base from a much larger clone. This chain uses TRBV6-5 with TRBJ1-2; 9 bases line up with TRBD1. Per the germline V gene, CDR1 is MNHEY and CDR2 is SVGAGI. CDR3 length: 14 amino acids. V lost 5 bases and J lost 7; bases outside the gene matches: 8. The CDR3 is CASSRQGQGAGYTF. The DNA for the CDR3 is TGTGCCAGCAGTAGGCAGGGACAGGGCGCTGGCTACACCTTC.

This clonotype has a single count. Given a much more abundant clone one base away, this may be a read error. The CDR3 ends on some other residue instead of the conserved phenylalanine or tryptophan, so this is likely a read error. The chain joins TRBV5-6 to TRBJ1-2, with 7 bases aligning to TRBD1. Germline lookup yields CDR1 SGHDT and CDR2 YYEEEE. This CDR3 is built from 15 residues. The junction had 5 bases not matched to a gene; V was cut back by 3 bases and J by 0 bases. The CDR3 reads CASSSLGQPNYGYTS. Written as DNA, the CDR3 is TGTGCCAGCAGCTCGCTGGGACAGCCTAACTATGGCTACACCTCC.

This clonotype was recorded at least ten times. CDR3 sequence (DNA): TGTGCCAGCACCCCCCCGGGACGGCTCTTGGAGACCCAGTACTTC. This codes for CASTPPGRLLETQYF. The chain links TRBV6-1 to TRBJ2-5; D possibly matches TRBD1 or TRBD2 (5 bases each). This CDR3 contains 15 residues. Trimming left V 7 bases short and J 5 bases short, with 20 bases between. Germline assignment: CDR1 MNHNS and CDR2 SASEGT.

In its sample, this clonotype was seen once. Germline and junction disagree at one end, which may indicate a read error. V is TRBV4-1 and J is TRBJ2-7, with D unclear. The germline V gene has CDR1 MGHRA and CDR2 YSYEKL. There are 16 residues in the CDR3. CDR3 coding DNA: TGCGCCAGCATCCAAGAATGGACCGAGATAGGGCTCGGGCAGTACTTC. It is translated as CASIQEWTEIGLGQYF.

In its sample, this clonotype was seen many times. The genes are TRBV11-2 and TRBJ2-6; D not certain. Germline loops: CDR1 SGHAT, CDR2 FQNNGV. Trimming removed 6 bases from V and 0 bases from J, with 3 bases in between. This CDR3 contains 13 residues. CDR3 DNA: TGTGCCAGCAGGAGCTCTGGGGCCAACGTCCTGACTTTC. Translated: CASRSSGANVLTF.

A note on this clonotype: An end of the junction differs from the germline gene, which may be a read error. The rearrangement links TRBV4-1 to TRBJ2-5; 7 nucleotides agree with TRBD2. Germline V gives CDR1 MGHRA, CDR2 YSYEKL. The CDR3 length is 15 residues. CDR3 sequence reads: CASSRTSGDGEIQYF. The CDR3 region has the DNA TGCGCCAGCAGCAGGACTAGTGGGGATGGAGAGATCCAGTACTTC.

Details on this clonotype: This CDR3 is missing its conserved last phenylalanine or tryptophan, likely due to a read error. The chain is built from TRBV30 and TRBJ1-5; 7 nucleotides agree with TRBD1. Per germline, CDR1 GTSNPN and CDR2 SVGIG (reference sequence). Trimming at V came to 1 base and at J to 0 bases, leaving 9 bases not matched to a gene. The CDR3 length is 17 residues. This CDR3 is CAWSAGQFAYSNQPQHL. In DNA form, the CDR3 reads TGTGCCTGGAGTGCGGGACAGTTCGCTTATAGCAATCAGCCCCAGCATTTG.